These T cell receptor beta chains were read from a single sample in a study of identical twins. TCRdb processed the 5' RACE reads anew with MiXCR; each CDR3 protein has one entry. The repertoire holds about 430,000 distinct CDR3 sequences, with approximately 18% as singletons. The sequenced sample was naive T cells sorted from blood. The source of these receptors is a man aged 50-60 years in good health. The CDR3 runs from the conserved cysteine through the conserved F or W. The D gene is left open where the match is weak. The listing skips clone size in some rows; elsewhere it reads once, few, many or a size class.

15 | few | NA | TRBJ2-3 | TRBV4-2 | CASSQDGESTDTQYF | TGTGCCAGCAGCCAAGATGGGGAGAGCACAGATACGCAGTATTTT
15 | NA | NA | TRBJ1-5 | TRBV5-5 | CASSSSPISNQPQHF | TGTGCCAGCAGCTCCAGCCCAATTAGCAATCAGCCCCAGCATTTT
13 | NA | TRBD2 | TRBJ2-7 | TRBV30 | CAWRTSGSYEQYF | TGTGCCTGGCGAACTAGCGGGAGTTACGAGCAGTACTTC
15 | NA | NA | TRBJ2-1 | TRBV7-9 | CASSLATGKRDEQFF | TGTGCCAGCAGCTTAGCCACAGGGAAGAGAGATGAGCAGTTCTTC
14 | many | TRBD2 | TRBJ2-7 | TRBV3-1 | CASRESGRGYEQYF | TGTGCCAGCAGAGAAAGCGGGAGGGGTTACGAGCAGTACTTC
15 | many | TRBD1 | TRBJ1-5 | TRBV5-5 | CASSLTGTGNQPQHF | TGTGCCAGCAGCTTGACAGGGACAGGCAATCAGCCCCAGCATTTT
19 | many | TRBD1 | TRBJ1-2 | TRBV28 | CASSSGDRVNPLLDYGYTF | TGTGCCAGCAGTTCCGGGGACAGGGTAAATCCCCTCTTGGACTATGGCTACACCTTC
15 | many | NA | TRBJ2-7 | TRBV20-1 | CSASWVLRGEYEQYF | TGCAGTGCTAGTTGGGTGCTCAGGGGAGAGTACGAGCAGTACTTC
13 | few | NA | TRBJ2-5 | TRBV6-1 | CASSPRVVKTQYF | TGTGCCAGCAGTCCCAGGGTCGTGAAGACCCAGTACTTC
13 | few | NA | TRBJ2-1 | TRBV4-1 | CASSPPTRGEQFF | TGCGCCAGCAGCCCCCCGACTAGGGGTGAGCAGTTCTTC
15 | few | TRBD1 | TRBJ1-2 | TRBV5-1 | CASSLAGQTNYGYTF | TGCGCCAGCAGCTTGGCGGGACAGACTAACTATGGCTACACCTTC
14 | few | TRBD1 | TRBJ2-7 | TRBV20-1 | CSATNRGSSYEQYF | TGCAGTGCTACAAACAGGGGTAGCTCCTACGAGCAGTACTTC
13 | NA | NA | TRBJ2-1 | TRBV20-1 | CSARRDSYNEQFF | TGCAGTGCTAGACGGGACTCCTACAATGAGCAGTTCTTC
12 | NA | NA | TRBJ2-1 | TRBV7-2 | CASSLYGAEQFF | TGTGCCAGCAGCTTATATGGGGCTGAGCAGTTCTTC
13 | NA | NA | TRBJ2-5 | TRBV20-1 | CSAEDTYQETQYF | TGCAGTGCGGAGGACACCTACCAAGAGACCCAGTACTTC
15 | NA | NA | TRBJ1-5 | TRBV20-1 | CSARELGEVSQPQHF | TGCAGTGCTAGAGAGTTGGGGGAGGTGAGCCAGCCCCAGCATTTT
15 | NA | NA | TRBJ2-5 | TRBV20-1 | CSARGIAVYQETQYF | TGCAGTGCTAGAGGAATAGCCGTGTACCAAGAGACCCAGTACTTC
15 | NA | NA | TRBJ2-6 | TRBV6-1 | CAVRRVLSGANVLTF | TGTGCCGTAAGGAGGGTTCTCTCTGGGGCCAACGTCCTGACTTTC
15 | many | NA | TRBJ2-5 | TRBV7-9 | CASSFRLQSQETQYF | TGTGCCAGCAGCTTCAGACTACAATCCCAAGAGACCCAGTACTTC
16 | many | NA | TRBJ1-1 | TRBV14 | CASSQEGWQANTEAFF | TGTGCCAGCAGCCAAGAAGGTTGGCAGGCCAACACTGAAGCTTTCTTT
15 | many | TRBD2 | TRBJ2-7 | TRBV14 | CASSFGTSGNYEQYF | TGTGCCAGCAGCTTTGGGACTAGCGGAAACTACGAGCAGTACTTC
19 | many | TRBD2 | TRBJ2-1 | TRBV7-6 | CASSLATSGRARSYNEQFF | TGTGCCAGCAGCTTAGCGACTAGCGGGAGGGCCCGCTCCTACAATGAGCAGTTCTTC
12 | NA | TRBD1 | TRBJ1-2 | TRBV29-1 | CSVPGTVGGYTF | TGCAGCGTCCCCGGGACAGTAGGAGGCTACACCTTC
16 | few | NA | TRBJ1-1 | TRBV20-1 | CSAMAPATYVNTEAFF | TGCAGTGCTATGGCCCCAGCGACCTATGTGAACACTGAAGCTTTCTTT
14 | NA | TRBD1 | TRBJ2-1 | TRBV4-3 | CASSQGQYWNEQFF | TGCGCCAGCAGCCAGGGACAGTATTGGAATGAGCAGTTCTTC
15 | NA | TRBD2 | TRBJ2-7 | TRBV20-1 | CSARSGGGSSYEQYF | TGCAGTGCTAGGTCAGGCGGGGGTAGCTCCTACGAGCAGTACTTC
14 | few | TRBD2 | TRBJ2-1 | TRBV20-1 | CSAKPQRGHNEQFF | TGCAGTGCAAAGCCTCAGCGGGGGCACAATGAGCAGTTCTTC
14 | many | NA | TRBJ2-5 | TRBV29-1 | CSVPSPPGRGTQYF | TGCAGCGTGCCCAGCCCCCCCGGGCGGGGGACCCAGTACTTC
12 | NA | NA | TRBJ2-3 | TRBV12-3/TRBV12-4 | CASSELTDTQYF | TGTGCCAGCAGCGAACTCACAGATACGCAGTATTTT
14 | many | NA | TRBJ2-5 | TRBV27 | CASSLLASQETQYF | TGTGCCAGCAGTTTACTAGCTTCCCAAGAGACCCAGTACTTC
14 | NA | NA | TRBJ2-2 | TRBV6-4 | CASTLVLNTGELFF | TGTGCCAGCACTCTCGTTCTTAACACTGGGGAGCTGTTTTTT
15 | few | NA | TRBJ1-1 | TRBV20-1 | CSASPSLQGVTEAFF | TGCAGTGCTAGTCCCTCATTACAGGGTGTCACTGAAGCTTTCTTT
15 | NA | NA | TRBJ2-7 | TRBV5-1 | CASSLGPGNTYEQYF | TGCGCCAGCAGCTTGGGTCCCGGGAACACCTACGAGCAGTACTTC
12 | NA | NA | TRBJ2-1 | TRBV4-2 | CASSQARSEQFF | TGTGCCAGCAGCCAAGCAAGGAGTGAGCAGTTCTTC
14 | many | TRBD1 | TRBJ2-7 | TRBV20-1 | CSATGGLTSYEQYF | TGCAGTGCTACAGGGGGCTTGACCTCCTACGAGCAGTACTTC
15 | many | NA | TRBJ2-2 | TRBV19 | CASSTAGYRTGELFF | TGTGCCAGTAGTACGGCCGGGTACAGGACCGGGGAGCTGTTTTTT
14 | NA | NA | TRBJ1-1 | TRBV6-1 | CASSEGVVGTEAFF | TGTGCCAGCAGTGAGGGGGTTGTCGGCACTGAAGCTTTCTTT
14 | few | NA | TRBJ2-1 | TRBV5-1 | CASSLRSGGNEQFF | TGCGCCAGCAGCTTGCGTTCCGGAGGCAATGAGCAGTTCTTC
12 | once | NA | TRBJ2-7 | TRBV6-2/TRBV6-3 | CASSNDGYEQYF | TGTGCCAGCAGCAATGACGGCTACGAGCAGTACTTC
17 | few | NA | TRBJ2-2 | TRBV28 | CASSLRTRDSDTGELFF | TGTGCCAGCAGTTTACGAACCCGAGACAGTGACACCGGGGAGCTGTTTTTT